The 17 T cell receptor beta chains listed next were all sequenced from one sample in a study of human T cells and chemical hapten exposure. Regarding time point: patch test 3, about 24 weeks after DPC sensitization. Treatment noted: therapeutic diphenylcyclopropenone sensitization with weekly scalp DPC. One entry per CDR3 protein results from TCRdb running MiXCR on the RACE reads. The sample consists of tens of thousands of distinct CDR3 sequences, around 9.9% of them appearing once. This specimen consisted of whole blood, obtained in connection with sensitization to the hapten diphenylcyclopropenone (DPC). Source of these receptors: a woman in her thirties with alopecia areata. Some clones in this sample may be carry-over from other donors' samples.

The V call is TRBV7-2, the J call TRBJ1-1; TRBD1 matches 7 bases. CDR3 length: 17 amino acids. J lost 4 bases, V lost 2 bases, and 13 bases had no gene match. Germline assignment: CDR1 SGHTA and CDR2 FQGNSA. The chain's CDR3 is CASSLTGTAALSTEAFF. Here the CDR3 DNA reads TGTGCCAGCAGCTTAACCGGGACAGCGGCTTTGAGCACTGAAGCTTTCTTT.

The rearrangement links TRBV5-6 to TRBJ1-5, with D unclear. Trimming removed 2 bases from V and 4 bases from J, with 7 bases in between. Germline V gives CDR1 SGHDT, CDR2 YYEEEE. CDR3 length: 13 residues. The CDR3 reads CASSFDRNQPQHF. The CDR3 region has the DNA TGTGCCAGCAGCTTTGATAGAAATCAGCCCCAGCATTTT.

The genes are TRBV5-4 and TRBJ2-5, with D maybe TRBD1 (5 bases). With 1 base removed from V and 3 bases from J, the gap between germline ends came to 10 bases. The germline gives CDR1 SGHNT, CDR2 YYREEE (reference sequence). The CDR3 sequence is 14 residues long. CDR3: CASSLPGREETQYF. CDR3 sequence (DNA): TGTGCCAGCAGCTTGCCGGGCAGGGAAGAGACCCAGTACTTC.

This clonotype was recorded many times. CDR3 in DNA: TGCAGCGTTATCAGGGTGGGAGAGACCCAGTACTTC. Its translation: CSVIRVGETQYF. The genes are TRBV29-1 and TRBJ2-5, with D possibly TRBD1 on 5 matching bases. The CDR3 spans 12 residues. Germline V gene data show CDR1 as SQVTM and CDR2 as ANQGSEA. Trimming removed 5 bases from V and 4 bases from J, with 11 bases in between. Complete variable domain (other parts from reference TRBV29-1 and TRBJ2-5): SAVISQKPSRDICQRGTSLTIQCQVDSQVTMMFWYRQQPGQSLTLIATANQGSEATYESGFVIDKFPISRPNLTFSTLTVSNMSPEDSSIYLCSVIRVGETQYFGPGTRLLVL.

This clonotype was counted a few times. V gene TRBV20-1 combines with J gene TRBJ1-1; D is perhaps TRBD1 (6 bases). The V gene's germline CDR1 is DFQATT and CDR2 SNEGSKA (reference sequence). The V end was cut by 3 bases, the J end by 1 base, with 18 bases between. This CDR3 has 16 amino acids. In nucleotides, the CDR3 is TGCAGTGCTAGCATCCTCCGGGACATAAAGAACACTGAAGCTTTCTTT. Its protein product is CSASILRDIKNTEAFF.

This clonotype was recorded a few times. The chain joins TRBV5-1 to TRBJ1-2, with TRBD1 matching over 8 bases. J gave up 10 bases and V 0 bases, and 5 bases lay outside the gene matches. The CDR3 totals 13 residues. Looked up from germline, CDR1 is SGHRS and CDR2 is YFSETQ. The CDR3 loop reads CASSLGTGLDYTF. CDR3 coding DNA: TGCGCCAGCAGCTTGGGGACAGGGTTGGACTACACCTTC.

There are many counts of this clonotype. V and J are TRBV20-1 and TRBJ2-7, with unresolved D. CDR1 and CDR2 (germline): DFQATT, SNEGSKA (reference sequence). CDR3 length equals 12 residues. The CDR3 nucleotides are TGCAGTCCTAGTCCAGGAGCCTACGAGCAGTACGTC. Amino acids: CSPSPGAYEQYV.

This clonotype came up many times. V and J are TRBV20-1 and TRBJ2-7; possibly TRBD1 for D (5 bases). V lost 7 bases, J lost 2 bases, and 12 bases lay in between. The CDR3 spans 12 residues. The germline V gene has CDR1 DFQATT and CDR2 SNEGSKA (reference sequence). CDR3 sequence reads: CSVTGTTYEQYF. Here the CDR3 DNA reads TGCAGTGTAACAGGTACTACCTACGAGCAGTACTTC.

The rearrangement joins TRBV12-3 or TRBV12-4 to TRBJ2-7, with D perhaps matching TRBD1 or TRBD2 (5 bases each). CDR3 length: 14 amino acids. Trimming took off 4 bases at V and 3 bases at J, with 13 bases between the two ends. For the CDR3, the DNA is TGTGCCAGCAGTTCTCGAGGGGACCACTACGAGCAGTACTTC. Its protein is CASSSRGDHYEQYF.

This clonotype was observed a handful of times. The genes are TRBV29-1 and TRBJ2-2; no firm D call. The ends were cut back, 3 bases at V and 3 bases at J, with 5 bases in the middle. Germline CDR1 and CDR2: SQVTM and ANQGSEA. The CDR3 runs 12 residues. In DNA form, the CDR3 reads TGCAGCGTTGATATGGACACCGGGGAGCTGTTTTTT. Its translation is CSVDMDTGELFF.

This clonotype was seen ten or more times. The chain joins TRBV30 to TRBJ2-6; D gene unclear. This CDR3 comprises 16 residues. Trimming took off 0 bases at V and 0 bases at J, with 9 bases between the two ends. Germline V gene data show CDR1 as GTSNPN and CDR2 as SVGIG (reference sequence). CDR3 sequence reads: CAWSVAPHSGANVLTF. DNA of the CDR3: TGTGCCTGGAGTGTGGCTCCCCACTCTGGGGCCAACGTCCTGACTTTC.

V usage is TRBV7-2 and J usage is TRBJ2-3, with 10 nucleotides matching TRBD2. Trimming removed 4 bases from V and 11 bases from J; junction bases left unmatched: 9. The CDR3 runs to 14 residues. From germline, CDR1 is SGHTA and CDR2 FQGNSA. CDR3 protein: CASSSLAGDGRQYF. The CDR3 nucleotides read TGTGCCAGCAGCTCCCTAGCGGGAGACGGCCGGCAGTATTTT.

This clonotype occurred many times. V is TRBV29-1 and J is TRBJ2-2, with D unresolved. V lost 6 bases to trimming and J lost 2 bases, with 4 bases between them. Germline-derived CDR1 and CDR2 are SQVTM and ANQGSEA. The CDR3 length is 11 residues. In nucleotides, the CDR3 is TGCAGCGTGCACAACACCGGGGAGCTGTTTTTT. Translating it yields CSVHNTGELFF.

The CDR3 sequence is CASSLKLAGGPRSEQYF. Written as DNA, the CDR3 is TGTGCCAGCAGTTTAAAGCTAGCGGGAGGCCCAAGGTCCGAGCAGTACTTC. V and J are TRBV12-3 or TRBV12-4 and TRBJ2-7, with 11 positions matching TRBD2. CDR3 length: 17 amino acids. Unmatched junction bases numbered 12, after V lost 2 bases and J lost 6 bases.

This clonotype was seen at least ten times. This chain connects TRBV28 to TRBJ2-1; TRBD2 might be the D (5 bases). The V end was cut by 5 bases, the J end by 7 bases, with 12 bases between. The CDR3 runs to 13 residues. CDR1 is MDHEN and CDR2 is SYDVKM in the germline V gene. The CDR3 sequence is CASSLSPGNEQFF. CDR3 coding DNA: TGTGCCAGCAGTCTATCGCCGGGGAATGAGCAGTTCTTC.

This clonotype was seen many times. One junction end does not reproduce the germline sequence, and a read error may be involved. The chain uses TRBV7-7 and TRBJ2-5; 7 nucleotides line up with TRBD2. The CDR3 sequence is 15 residues long. Looked up from germline, CDR1 is SSHAT and CDR2 is FNYEAQ (reference sequence). The DNA for the CDR3 is TGTGCTAGCAGTTTCAGACTAGCCGATCAAGAGACCCAGTACTTC. This encodes CASSFRLADQETQYF.

This clonotype appeared many times. The chain combines TRBV29-1 with TRBJ2-7; D is ambiguous. The V gene's germline CDR1 is SQVTM and CDR2 ANQGSEA. V was clipped by 4 bases and J by 2 bases, with 15 bases between them. CDR3 size: 14 residues. The CDR3 loop is CSVVLGGTPYEQYF. CDR3 bases: TGCAGCGTTGTTCTCGGCGGCACCCCCTACGAGCAGTACTTC.